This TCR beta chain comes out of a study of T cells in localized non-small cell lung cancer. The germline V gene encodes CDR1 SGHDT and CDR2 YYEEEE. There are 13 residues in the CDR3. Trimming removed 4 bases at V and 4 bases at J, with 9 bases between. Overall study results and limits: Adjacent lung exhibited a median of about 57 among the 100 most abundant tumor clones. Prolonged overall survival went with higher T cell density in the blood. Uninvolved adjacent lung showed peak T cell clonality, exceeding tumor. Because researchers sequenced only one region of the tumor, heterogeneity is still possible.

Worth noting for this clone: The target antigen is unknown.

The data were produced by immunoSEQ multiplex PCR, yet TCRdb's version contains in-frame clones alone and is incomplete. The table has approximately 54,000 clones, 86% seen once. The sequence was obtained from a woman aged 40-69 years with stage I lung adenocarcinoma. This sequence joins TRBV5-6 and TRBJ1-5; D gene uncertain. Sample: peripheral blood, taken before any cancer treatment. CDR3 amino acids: CASSDTLNQPQHF. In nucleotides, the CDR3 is TGTGCCAGCAGCGACACACTGAATCAGCCCCAGCATTTT.